This TCR beta chain was observed in a study of a mutant IDH1 vaccine in newly diagnosed glioma (dated by TCRdb to the early 2020s). Concerning the study at large: The 32 treated patients were roughly 62% male and roughly 40% female, with a mean age of approximately 40 years. Prior to enrollment, patients had been given standard therapy consisting of radiotherapy alone, temozolomide alone, or radiochemotherapy with temozolomide, with the combination given to most patients. Peripheral blood was drawn at six visits: V03 (baseline), V05, V07, V10, V12 and V13. For exploratory analyses, 25 to 30 treated patients had longitudinal TCRB deep sequencing done wherever samples were available.

Receptor amplification or capture employed the immunoSEQ multiplex PCR assay. Rearranged TCR beta chain sequences were amplified with the hsTCRB Kit following the manufacturer's protocol. An Illumina MiSeq was used to sequence the TCRB libraries. Per the authors' processing: The proprietary platform of the kit vendor was used for demultiplexing, trimming and gene mapping. The table was pulled from immuneACCESS by TCRdb, which kept in-frame rearrangements only. Such tables lose some clones; where checked, under half of the loss comes from unresolved V genes, and the rest has no known cause. That table is the source of V, J and clone size, and D and trimming were worked out from the DNA. Counted in this sample were some 95,000 clones; around 77% of them appeared once. The ten biggest clones cover 6.5% to 9.5% of the sample. Read against the paper, the sample's time point label means: baseline, week 1 (first vaccination visit). The sample's treatment or condition label, in plain terms: pre-vaccination baseline after standard-of-care therapy. The donors had newly diagnosed IDH1-mutant astrocytomas of WHO grade 3 or 4 that showed loss of nuclear ATRX. The samples were drawn from NOA16, a multicentre, single-arm, open-label phase I trial in Germany that tested a mutant IDH1 peptide vaccine in humans for the first time. For immunogenicity testing, the blood drawn at visit V03 was used as the baseline sample. Genomic DNA for TCRB sequencing was isolated from EDTA blood with the DNeasy Blood and Tissue Kit.

In the case of this clone: Its antigen has not been determined. No clone much larger than this one lies a single base away; base qualities are absent.

Here is what the overall study found, with its caveats: Selection of PBMC samples for TCRB deep sequencing was based on availability. Immune responses induced by the vaccine were seen in over 80% of patients across multiple MHC alleles. Pseudoprogression appeared unrelated to alterations in the top peripheral T cell clonotypes detected by TCRB sequencing. The authors stated that sample limitations prevented analyses of patient blood samples from being reproduced.

This clonotype was obtained from a man aged 40-55 years with glioma. The sequences come from PBMCs, collected from a glioma patient treated with radiotherapy, temozolomide or both.

The DNA reads TGTGCCAGCAGTTCGCTGACAGCCGGAAGCTACACCTTC. Translated, this is CASSSLTAGSYTF. The chain is encoded by TRBV6-5 joined to TRBJ1-2; TRBD1 is a possible D gene, resting on 5 matching bases. Including the terminal cysteine and phenylalanine, the CDR3 comprises 13 residues. Just the 39-base CDR3 DNA is kept, in frame starting at base 1. The trim is 4 bases for V and 9 bases for J, with a gap of 15 bases between the germline ends. CDR1 and CDR2, per the germline V gene, are MNHEY and SVGAGI.